This T cell receptor (beta chain) originates from a study of radiation and T cells in renal cell carcinoma. The study, taken as a whole, reports: In blood, top tumor clones expanded by 2 weeks, shrinking by 4.

Germline V gives CDR1 LNHDA, CDR2 SQIVND (reference sequence). V lost 5 bases, J lost 7 bases, and 17 bases lay in between. The length of the CDR3 is 14 residues. Specified time point: blood 4 weeks post-SBRT, at nephrectomy. Treatment described: 15 Gy SBRT to primary tumor, nephrectomy 4 weeks later. Nephrectomy followed 15 Gy stereotactic body radiation by 4 weeks. Regarding this clone: The target antigen is unknown.

Here immunoSEQ multiplex PCR was the method, and the copy in TCRdb shows in-frame clones only, minus some. Altogether 150,000 to 200,000 clones are present, roughly 90% being singletons, with the ten largest covering approximately 10%. Sequencing was performed on blood, taken from a patient whose treatment included radiotherapy and nephrectomy. This TCR came from a woman between 45 and 65 years old with renal cell carcinoma. The chain recombines TRBV19 with TRBJ1-1; D is perhaps TRBD1 (5 bases). Written as DNA, the CDR3 is TGTGCCAGTAGTTATCTTGAGAGGGGAGGTGAAGCTTTCTTT. Residues: CASSYLERGGEAFF. The entire variable domain, with the rest obtained from reference TRBV19 and TRBJ1-1, is as follows: DGGITQSPKYLFRKEGQNVTLSCEQNLNHDAMYWYRQDPGQGLRLIYYSQIVNDFQKGDIAEGYSVSREKKESFPLTVTSAQKNPTAFYLCASSYLERGGEAFFGQGTRLTVV.